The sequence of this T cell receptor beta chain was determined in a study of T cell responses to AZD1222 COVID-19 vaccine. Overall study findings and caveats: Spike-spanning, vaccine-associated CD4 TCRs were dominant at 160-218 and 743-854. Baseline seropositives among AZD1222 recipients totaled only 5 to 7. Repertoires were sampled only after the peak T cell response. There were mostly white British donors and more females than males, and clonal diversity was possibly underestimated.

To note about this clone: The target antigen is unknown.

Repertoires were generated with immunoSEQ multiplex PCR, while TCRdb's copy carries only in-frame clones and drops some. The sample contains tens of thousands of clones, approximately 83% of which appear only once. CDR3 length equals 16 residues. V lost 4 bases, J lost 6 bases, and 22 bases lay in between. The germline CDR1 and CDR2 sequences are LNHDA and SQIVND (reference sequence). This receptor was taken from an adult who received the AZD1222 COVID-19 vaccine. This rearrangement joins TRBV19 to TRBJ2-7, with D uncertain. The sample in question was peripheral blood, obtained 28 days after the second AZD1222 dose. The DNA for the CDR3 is TGTGCCAGTAGTACGTTCCAAAGGAGCACTCCTTCCGAGCAGTACTTC. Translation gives CASSTFQRSTPSEQYF.